In its sample, the clone carrying this T cell receptor (beta chain) was seen many times. Antigen: not known. The sample is drawn from a study of T-cell reconstitution after alpha-beta-depleted transplantation in children. Whole-study findings and limits: Two months or so post-transplant, alpha-beta T cells reportedly derived from several hundred expanded graft clones. It was surviving recipient T cells and thymic progenitors that gave some patients high TCRbeta diversity at day 60.

Unique molecular identifiers tagged the TCRbeta library. TCRdb ran MiXCR on the PCR reads and lists one entry per CDR3 protein. The sample includes 200,000 to 250,000 distinct CDR3 sequences, roughly 8.2% of them seen just once. The receptor comes from a male patient younger than 18 who had a stem cell transplant for acute lymphoblastic leukemia, so the T cells may come from the graft donor. The sequences come from PBMCs, mostly from graft donor cells, collected 180 days after TCRalphabeta/CD19-depleted stem cell transplant.

CDR3 DNA: TGTGCCAGCAGTCTCGAGTTCTATGGCTACACCTTC. Translation: CASSLEFYGYTF. The rearrangement uses TRBV28 and TRBJ1-2, with D uncertain. Trimming took 5 bases from V and 4 from J, leaving 8 bases between them. Germline V gives CDR1 MDHEN, CDR2 SYDVKM. This CDR3 region has 12 residues.